The 5 T cell receptor beta chains in this list originate from one sample, sequenced in a study of shared clonotypes between healthy human individuals. CD8 cells classed as naive were CD45RO-negative and positively selected for CCR7, excluding terminally differentiated effector memory CD45RA+ cells. TCRdb's copy holds only in-frame clones and misses some; the assay was immunoSEQ multiplex PCR. The sample lists about 2 million clones, about 95% occurring once. What was sequenced was naive CD8+ T cells sorted from blood. These receptor sequences come from a man aged 18 to 30 in good health.

The chain couples TRBV11-2 to TRBJ1-4, with unresolved D. Germline CDR1 reads SGHAT; CDR2 reads FQNNGV. The CDR3 loop spans 14 amino acids. Trimming left V 5 bases short and J 6 bases short, with 13 bases between. Here the CDR3 DNA reads TGTGCCAGCAGCACCCACGGACTGGATGAAAAACTGTTTTTT. It is translated as CASSTHGLDEKLFF.

The sample holds one count of this clone. The sample holds other DNA sequences that translate to the same CDR3. V and J are TRBV2 and TRBJ2-1; D unresolved. The CDR3 loop spans 11 amino acids. The V gene lost 6 bases and the J gene lost 6 bases, with 6 bases spanning the gap. Germline V CDR1 and CDR2: SNHLY, FYNNEI. For the CDR3, the DNA is TGTGCCAGCAGCCCGTCCAATGAGCAGTTCTTC. Its translation: CASSPSNEQFF.

The rearrangement joins TRBV11-2 to TRBJ2-5; D is undetermined. This CDR3 region has 12 residues. Germline CDR1 is SGHAT and CDR2 is FQNNGV. Trimming shortened V by 5 bases and J by 0 bases, and 4 bases separated the two germline ends. CDR3 nucleotide sequence: TGTGCCAGCAGCCTTCACCAAGAGACCCAGTACTTC. This codes for CASSLHQETQYF.

For this clone: This specimen includes other DNA sequences encoding the same CDR3. This chain uses TRBV11-2 with TRBJ2-7; TRBD1 is a possible D gene (5 bases). Germline V lookup: CDR1 SGHAT, CDR2 FQNNGV. V lost 0 bases and J lost 4, with 7 bases in between. CDR3 length: 13 residues. The CDR3 loop is CASSLETVYEQYF. In DNA, the CDR3 is TGTGCCAGCAGCTTAGAGACAGTTTACGAGCAGTACTTC. The full variable domain, with the rest looked up from reference TRBV11-2 and TRBJ2-7, is EAGVAQSPRYKIIEKRQSVAFWCNPISGHATLYWYQQILGQGPKLLIQFQNNGVVDDSQLPKDRFSAERLKGVDSTLKIQPAKLEDSAVYLCASSLETVYEQYFGPGTRLTVT.

V gene TRBV6-1 combines with J gene TRBJ2-7, with a tentative D call TRBD1 (5 bases). The CDR3 loop spans 15 amino acids. V shed 3 bases and J shed 0 bases, with 12 bases lying between them. CDR1 and CDR2 (germline): MNHNS, SASEGT. CDR3 sequence (DNA): TGTGCCAGCAGTGAGGACCGGACATACTCCTACGAGCAGTACTTC. Translation gives CASSEDRTYSYEQYF.